This T cell receptor beta chain is drawn from a study of cytomegalovirus exposure and HLA in healthy donors. About the study: Per a later analysis, the approximately 620 first-cohort and 120 validation repertoires shared one platform. Study-wide findings and caveats: According to the study, roughly 160 TCR beta chains were cytomegalovirus-associated. It was reported that the classifier diagnosed cytomegalovirus status with high specificity and sensitivity in both the original and validation cohorts.

V gave up 8 bases and J gave up 7 bases, with 17 bases separating them. Per the germline V gene, CDR1 is MNHEY and CDR2 is SVGAGI. CDR3 length equals 14 residues. The data were produced by immunoSEQ multiplex PCR, yet TCRdb's version contains in-frame clones alone and is incomplete. The data show 110,000 to 150,000 clones, around 90% seen once. For this clone: Its target is unknown.

The source is a woman in her late teens or twenties in good health and CMV-seropositive. This chain joins TRBV6-5 and TRBJ1-4; D unresolved. The specimen was PBMCs. The CDR3 spells CASGFEGTAEKLFF. The CDR3 region has the DNA TGTGCCAGCGGGTTCGAGGGAACTGCTGAAAAACTGTTTTTT.